The present T cell receptor beta chain was sequenced within a study of CD8+ T cells in alopecia areata. Study information: Patients received oral tofacitinib, 5 to 10 mg twice daily, for moderate-to-severe alopecia areata. Tofacitinib ran 6 to 18 months, followed by 6 months off drug.

Reverse transcribed after extraction, RNA yielded cDNA as the sequencing template. The method was immunoSEQ multiplex PCR; TCRdb's version includes in-frame clones alone and lacks a portion of them. In the table there are approximately 180,000 clones, about 55% of which are singletons. Germline V gene sequence: CDR1 GTSNPN, CDR2 SVGIG (reference sequence). The CDR3 has 14 residues. V gave up 5 bases and J gave up 1 base, with 14 bases separating them. The study's findings and limits: In scalp, tofacitinib significantly decreased clonality and expanded CD8+ clones among the top 100.

The treatment denotes: oral pan-JAK inhibitor, 5-10 mg twice daily. Remarks on this clone: The antigen is unknown.

The source material was CD8+ T cells sorted from blood, sampled at week 24, from a patient treated with tofacitinib. The TCR comes from a human donor with alopecia areata. V and J are TRBV30 and TRBJ1-1, with a tentative D call TRBD1 (5 bases). In nucleotides, the CDR3 is TGTGCCTGGGGGGGACCGGGACGGAACACTGAAGCTTTCTTT. This translates into CAWGGPGRNTEAFF.